The 20 T cell receptor beta chains given below trace back to one sample, sequenced in a study of T cell changes during pregnancy in multiple sclerosis. Clones were read by immunoSEQ multiplex PCR, and TCRdb kept only the in-frame ones, dropping some. The repertoire holds around 60,000 clones, with 80% to 95% as singletons. The input for sequencing was peripheral blood, taken in the third trimester of pregnancy. The receptors stem from a female donor in good health, enrolled as a control in a pregnancy study.

This clone is a singleton in its sample. The V and J genes are TRBV2 and TRBJ2-7; 11 nucleotides line up with TRBD1. The germline gives CDR1 SNHLY, CDR2 FYNNEI. With V trimmed by 5 bases and J by 9 bases, 15 bases remained unmatched. The length of the CDR3 is 16 residues. The CDR3 here is CASSRPRGQGDGGQYF. In nucleotides, the CDR3 is TGTGCCAGCAGTCGGCCGAGGGGACAGGGGGACGGCGGGCAGTACTTC.

About this clone: One junction end does not reproduce the germline sequence, and a read error may be involved. The CDR3 DNA sequence: TGTGCCAGCAGCGTAACCGGAGGTACCTACAATGAGCAGTTCTTC. This encodes CASSVTGGTYNEQFF. This rearrangement joins TRBV7-3 to TRBJ2-1; tentatively, D is TRBD2 (5 bases). CDR3 length equals 15 residues. Germline V lookup: CDR1 SGHTA, CDR2 FQGTGA.

The rearrangement links TRBV6-5 to TRBJ2-7, with 7 bases lining up with TRBD1. Per germline, CDR1 MNHEY and CDR2 SVGAGI. The CDR3 has 15 residues. V dropped 6 bases and J dropped 3; count of bases not matched to a gene: 11. This chain's CDR3 is CASSLGWTGIYEQYF. The CDR3 nucleotides are TGTGCCAGCAGCTTGGGGTGGACAGGAATCTACGAGCAGTACTTC.

This rearrangement joins TRBV4-3 to TRBJ2-1; 11 nucleotides line up with TRBD1. V trimming: 4 bases; J trimming: 4 bases; junction bases outside the gene matches: 6. The CDR3 runs to 16 residues. The germline V gene encodes CDR1 LGHNA and CDR2 YSLEER. CDR3 amino acids: CASSRSGTGGYNEQFF. DNA for the CDR3: TGCGCCAGCAGCCGTTCCGGGACAGGGGGATACAATGAGCAGTTCTTC.

The chain is built from TRBV5-4 and TRBJ2-2; TRBD2 agrees at 11 bases. The V gene's germline CDR1 is SGHNT and CDR2 YYREEE (reference sequence). This CDR3 is built from 16 residues. J was trimmed by 2 bases and V by 4 bases; bases with no gene match: 4. The CDR3 nucleotides read TGTGCCAGCAGCGCGGGACTAGCGGACAACACCGGGGAGCTGTTTTTT. It is translated as CASSAGLADNTGELFF.

The chain recombines TRBV5-4 with TRBJ2-1, with 8 nucleotides matching TRBD2. From germline, CDR1 is SGHNT and CDR2 YYREEE (reference sequence). V lost 9 bases to trimming and J lost 9 bases; unmatched junction nucleotides: 5. The CDR3 extends over 11 amino acids. CDR3 amino acids: CATSGGGEQFF. CDR3 nucleotides: TGTGCCACCTCGGGGGGGGGTGAGCAGTTCTTC.

The chain links TRBV4-1 to TRBJ1-5; TRBD1 is a possible D gene (5 bases). Deletions cut 1 base from V and 2 bases from J, with 12 bases between. Per the germline V gene, CDR1 is MGHRA and CDR2 is YSYEKL. The CDR3 is 16 residues long. The CDR3 sequence: CASSQVAGGGNQPQHF. The CDR3, as DNA: TGCGCCAGCAGCCAAGTGGCGGGGGGGGGCAATCAGCCCCAGCATTTT.

The V gene is TRBV6-4, the J gene TRBJ1-1; no reliable D call. The germline V gene has CDR1 MRHNA and CDR2 SNTAGT. The CDR3 has 13 amino acids. V was trimmed by 4 bases and J by 0 bases, leaving 6 bases between them. The CDR3 coding sequence is TGTGCCAGCAGTGGGGAGATGAACACTGAAGCTTTCTTT. This encodes CASSGEMNTEAFF.

The chain links TRBV29-1 to TRBJ2-1; 7 bases agree with TRBD1. CDR3 length: 12 residues. Germline V gene data show CDR1 as SQVTM and CDR2 as ANQGSEA. The trim removed 7 bases at V and 9 bases at J, leaving 9 bases unmatched. The DNA of the CDR3 is TGCAGCGCTCCGGGACAGTATGTTGAGCAGTTCTTC. This codes for CSAPGQYVEQFF.

Note on this clone: One end of the junction varies from germline; a read error may be responsible. CDR3 in DNA: TGTACCTGGAGTGTAAACCGTGGGCAAGGGGGACTGTTTTTT. Protein product: CTWSVNRGQGGLFF. The V and J genes are TRBV30 and TRBJ1-4; tentative D call: TRBD1 (6 bases). The CDR3 totals 14 residues. Germline V lookup: CDR1 GTSNPN, CDR2 SVGIG (reference sequence).

The J gene is TRBJ2-1, the V gene TRBV4-2; TRBD2 aligns across 8 bases. V gave up 0 bases and J gave up 2 bases; unmatched junction bases: 3. From germline, CDR1 is LGHNA and CDR2 YNFKEQ. The CDR3 length is 16 residues. The CDR3 DNA reads TGTGCCAGCAGCCAAGACTCTAGCGGGCCCTACAATGAGCAGTTCTTC. Translation gives CASSQDSSGPYNEQFF.

V gene TRBV27 combines with J gene TRBJ2-6, with D unclear. V lost 1 base, J lost 0 bases, and 7 bases lay in between. This CDR3 is 16 amino acids long. Germline V CDR1 and CDR2: MNHEY, SMNVEV (reference sequence). Here the CDR3 DNA reads TGTGCCAGCAGTTTATTCGCGGTCTCTGGGGCCAACGTCCTGACTTTC. It is translated as CASSLFAVSGANVLTF.

This clone is a singleton in its sample. The gene calls are TRBV29-1 and TRBJ2-1, with 8 bases matching TRBD1. V gave up 3 bases and J gave up 9 bases; unmatched junction bases: 16. Germline assignment: CDR1 SQVTM and CDR2 ANQGSEA. The CDR3 is made up of 16 amino acids. The CDR3 loop is CSVDPQSSQGAVEQFF. The CDR3 bases are TGCAGCGTTGATCCGCAAAGCTCCCAGGGGGCGGTTGAGCAGTTCTTC.

V is TRBV5-8 and J is TRBJ1-2; 8 bases line up with TRBD1. Germline trimming cut 0 bases from V and 4 bases from J; bases unmatched to any gene: 5. Germline CDR1 SGHTS, CDR2 YDEGEE. The CDR3 runs to 15 residues. The CDR3 region has the DNA TGTGCCAGCAGCTTGGCGTGGACAGGGCCCTATGGCTACACCTTC. The encoded protein is CASSLAWTGPYGYTF.

This clone was seen a few times. The V call is TRBV2, the J call TRBJ2-2, with TRBD1 matching over 9 bases. V gave up 4 bases and J gave up 5 bases; unmatched junction bases: 5. The V gene's germline CDR1 is SNHLY and CDR2 FYNNEI. CDR3 length: 15 residues. The CDR3 loop reads CASSGDRVRTGELFF. CDR3 bases: TGTGCCAGCAGTGGGGACAGGGTGCGGACCGGGGAGCTGTTTTTT.

The J gene is TRBJ2-1, the V gene TRBV5-1; 7 bases are shared with TRBD2. This CDR3 is built from 15 residues. V lost 1 base to trimming and J lost 6 bases; unmatched junction nucleotides: 7. CDR1 is SGHRS, CDR2 YFSETQ, per germline. The CDR3 DNA is TGCGCCAGCAGCTTGAACGCGGGAGAGGTCAATGAGCAGTTCTTC. Translating it yields CASSLNAGEVNEQFF.

The genes are TRBV7-9 and TRBJ2-3; a possible D gene is TRBD1 (6 bases). This CDR3 is 14 amino acids long. CDR1 SEHNR and CDR2 FQNEAQ come from the germline V gene (reference sequence). Trimming took 4 bases from V and 9 from J, leaving 17 bases between them. CDR3: CASSSRQDPWTQYF. The CDR3 DNA sequence: TGTGCCAGCAGCTCCCGACAGGATCCCTGGACGCAGTATTTT.

The chain employs TRBV2 and TRBJ1-1; perhaps TRBD1 as D (6 bases). V was trimmed by 8 bases and J by 1 base, leaving 11 bases between them. The length of the CDR3 is 13 residues. Looked up from germline, CDR1 is SNHLY and CDR2 is FYNNEI. CDR3 nucleotide sequence: TGTGCCAGCGCTCGGGACACGAACACTGAAGCTTTCTTT. Amino acid sequence: CASARDTNTEAFF.

J is TRBJ2-3 and V is TRBV11-3; D not resolved. V dropped 5 bases and J dropped 0 bases, with 9 bases sitting between them. The CDR3 loop spans 14 amino acids. The germline gives CDR1 SGHNT, CDR2 YENEEA. In DNA, the CDR3 is TGTGCCAGCAGCCTGGGCCGTAGCACAGATACGCAGTATTTT. This gives the protein CASSLGRSTDTQYF.

J is TRBJ2-4 and V is TRBV7-8; a possible D gene is TRBD1 (6 bases). V shed 4 bases and J shed 6 bases, with 16 bases lying between them. The CDR3 contains 15 residues. Germline V CDR1 and CDR2: SGHVS, FQNEAQ. The CDR3 here is CASSYGTPTLNIQYF. The CDR3 DNA reads as TGTGCCAGCAGCTATGGGACACCCACCTTAAACATTCAGTACTTC.